This is a list of T cell receptor beta chains from one sample in a study of control samples from healthy donors and cancer patients. This table comes from immunoSEQ multiplex PCR, and its TCRdb copy is limited to in-frame clones, with some not included. This sample yields some 150,000 clones, of which roughly 94% are seen a single time; about 14% belongs to the top ten. The sequencing input was PBMCs. The receptors come from a man aged 55-75 years with colorectal cancer. Both conserved end residues are part of each CDR3. D genes are given only for firm matches. Expanded clones are given a class, and other clones once, few, many or no size at all.

d_call j_call v_call clone_size cdr3_aa cdr3_nt
TRBD1 TRBJ2-5 TRBV5-6 NA CASSRARDRGLETQYF TGTGCCAGCAGCCGCGCCCGGGACAGGGGGCTTGAGACCCAGTACTTC
NA TRBJ2-7 TRBV6-5 NA CASKSAPAAYEQYF TGTGCCAGCAAGTCGGCCCCGGCGGCGTACGAGCAGTACTTC
NA TRBJ2-7 TRBV27 NA CASSLSSVSSYEQYF TGTGCCAGCAGTTTATCTTCAGTTAGCTCCTACGAGCAGTACTTC
TRBD1 TRBJ1-2 TRBV7-9 NA CASSRGQNNYGYTF TGTGCCAGCAGCCGGGGACAGAATAACTATGGCTACACCTTC
TRBD1 TRBJ1-2 TRBV28 NA CASSLDLGQVYGYTF TGTGCCAGCAGCCTAGACCTAGGACAGGTCTATGGCTACACCTTC
TRBD2 TRBJ2-3 TRBV5-1 NA CASTAQVAGGPDTQYF TGCGCCAGCACCGCTCAGGTAGCGGGGGGTCCAGATACGCAGTATTTT
NA TRBJ1-1 TRBV12-3/TRBV12-4 NA CASSVVVGTEAFF TGTGCCAGCAGCGTGGTAGTAGGTACTGAAGCTTTCTTT
NA TRBJ2-5 TRBV14 NA CASSSIRETQYF TGTGCCAGCAGTTCAATCCGGGAGACCCAGTACTTC
NA TRBJ1-1 TRBV2 NA CASSESGGSTEAFF TGTGCCAGCAGTGAATCGGGGGGAAGCACTGAAGCTTTCTTT
NA TRBJ1-1 TRBV3-1/TRBV3-2 NA CASSLWGDGTEAFF TGTGCCAGCAGCCTTTGGGGGGACGGCACTGAAGCTTTCTTT
NA TRBJ1-1 TRBV5-1 NA CASSLAPINTEAFF TGCGCCAGCAGCTTGGCCCCTATTAACACTGAAGCTTTCTTT
NA TRBJ2-2 TRBV5-1 NA CASSFLIRGNTGELFF TGCGCCAGCAGCTTCCTAATACGGGGAAACACCGGGGAGCTGTTTTTT
NA TRBJ2-2 TRBV27 once CASSLQGLNTGELFF TGTGCCAGCAGTTTGCAGGGATTGAACACCGGGGAGCTGTTTTTT
NA TRBJ2-3 TRBV9 NA CASSDGSPTDTQYF TGTGCCAGCAGCGATGGCTCCCCCACAGATACGCAGTATTTT
TRBD2 TRBJ2-3 TRBV20-1 NA CSASRTSAGTDTQYF TGCAGTGCTAGTCGGACTAGCGCGGGCACAGATACGCAGTATTTT
TRBD1 TRBJ2-7 TRBV19 NA CASRDQGDGSYEQYF TGTGCCAGTAGGGATCAGGGGGATGGGTCCTACGAGCAGTACTTC
NA TRBJ1-1 TRBV9 NA CASSVAGDTEAFF TGTGCCAGCAGCGTAGCAGGGGACACTGAAGCTTTCTTT
NA TRBJ2-7 TRBV30 NA CAWSVRQGDEQYF TGTGCCTGGAGTGTAAGGCAGGGTGACGAGCAGTACTTC
TRBD2 TRBJ2-7 TRBV6-1 NA CASSEVPPKLAGESYEQYF TGTGCCAGCAGTGAAGTACCCCCTAAGCTAGCGGGGGAATCCTACGAGCAGTACTTC
NA TRBJ2-5 TRBV12-3/TRBV12-4 NA CASSFMGETQYF TGTGCCAGCAGTTTTATGGGGGAGACCCAGTACTTC
TRBD2 TRBJ2-1 TRBV7-2 NA CASSLRTSNYNEQFF TGTGCCAGCAGCTTAAGGACTAGCAACTACAATGAGCAGTTCTTC
TRBD1 TRBJ2-2 TRBV28 NA CASSLTGGANTGELFF TGTGCCAGCAGTCTCACAGGGGGCGCAAACACCGGGGAGCTGTTTTTT
NA TRBJ2-2 TRBV27 once CASSFRPRNTGELFF TGTGCCAGCAGTTTCAGGCCGCGTAACACCGGGGAGCTGTTTTTT